These 10 T cell receptor beta chains originate from one sample sequenced in a study of T cell responses to AZD1222 COVID-19 vaccine. This table comes from immunoSEQ multiplex PCR, and its TCRdb copy is limited to in-frame clones, with some not included. Among some 69,000 clones listed, under 90% were seen once. The material was peripheral blood, obtained 28 days after the second AZD1222 dose. These receptors all come from an adult who received the AZD1222 COVID-19 vaccine.

This chain uses TRBV18 with TRBJ1-1, with a possible D match to TRBD1 (5 bases). CDR3 length equals 14 residues. V lost 3 bases, J lost 3 bases, and 11 bases lay in between. Per germline, CDR1 KGHSH and CDR2 LQKENI. The CDR3, as DNA: TGTGCCAGCTCACCCGGGGGGAGGGACACTGAAGCTTTCTTT. Protein: CASSPGGRDTEAFF.

The chain employs TRBV5-4 and TRBJ1-2, with TRBD1 matching 10 bases. Per the germline V gene, CDR1 is SGHNT and CDR2 is YYREEE (reference sequence). CDR3 length equals 17 residues. V shed 0 bases, J shed 2 bases, and the junction held 7 bases outside the gene matches. CDR3 loop: CASSLGPRDRGNYGYTF. Here the CDR3 DNA reads TGTGCCAGCAGCTTGGGCCCCCGGGACAGGGGCAACTATGGCTACACCTTC.

This chain uses TRBV27 with TRBJ1-6; TRBD1 agrees at 9 bases. Germline-derived CDR1 and CDR2 are MNHEY and SMNVEV (reference sequence). The V and J ends lost 6 bases and 6 bases, in that order; junction bases with no gene match: 9. The CDR3 has 16 amino acids. The CDR3 sequence: CASRPGTGTGNSPLHF. For the CDR3, the DNA is TGTGCCAGCAGACCCGGGACAGGGACCGGTAATTCACCCCTCCACTTT.

The gene calls are TRBV7-2 and TRBJ2-1, with D perhaps TRBD2 (5 bases). The CDR3 is 15 amino acids. The germline V and J ends were trimmed by 7 bases and 3 bases, with 16 bases remaining between them. Germline V gene sequence: CDR1 SGHTA, CDR2 FQGNSA. The CDR3 coding sequence is TGTGCCAGCACCCCTACGGGGAGTTACTACAATGAGCAGTTCTTC. It is translated as CASTPTGSYYNEQFF.

The table lists this clone with a count of one. The V call is TRBV10-3, the J call TRBJ1-2; the D gene is possibly TRBD1 (6 bases). V was pared by 0 bases and J by 8 bases, with 10 bases between. Germline CDR1 is ENHRY and CDR2 is SYGVKD. The CDR3 runs 13 residues. The CDR3 sequence: CAISESWGRGYTF. DNA for the CDR3: TGTGCCATCAGTGAGTCCTGGGGGCGCGGCTACACCTTC.

J is TRBJ2-5 and V is TRBV3-1 (or the pseudogene TRBV3-2), with D unclear. V lost 1 base, J lost 4 bases, and 13 bases lay in between. The germline V gene has CDR1 LGHDT and CDR2 YNNKEL (reference sequence). CDR3 length: 15 amino acids. CDR3: CASSQAVRSAETQYF. CDR3 sequence (DNA): TGTGCCAGCAGCCAAGCGGTCAGGAGCGCAGAGACCCAGTACTTC.

The chain is built from TRBV3-1 (or the pseudogene TRBV3-2) and TRBJ1-3; no clear D. V was pared by 10 bases and J by 4 bases, with 14 bases between. Germline CDR1 LGHDT, CDR2 YNNKEL (reference sequence). The CDR3 runs 13 residues. CDR3 loop: CATQTEVGNTIYF. CDR3 in DNA: TGTGCCACACAAACCGAAGTCGGAAACACCATATATTTT.

The rearrangement links TRBV25-1 to TRBJ1-1; D is perhaps TRBD1 (6 bases). Looked up from germline, CDR1 is MGHDK and CDR2 is SYGVNS. Trimming left V 4 bases short and J 1 base short, with 16 bases between. The CDR3 totals 16 residues. The CDR3 bases are TGTGCCAGCAGTGTGTCCAGGGGCGTCTCGAACACTGAAGCTTTCTTT. As protein: CASSVSRGVSNTEAFF.

The chain carries TRBV5-1 and TRBJ2-1; D may be TRBD2 (5 bases). CDR1 SGHRS and CDR2 YFSETQ come from the germline V gene. The V end lost 6 bases, the J end lost 7 bases, and 17 bases lay between the germline ends. The CDR3 runs 14 residues. In DNA form, the CDR3 reads TGCGCCAGCATAGACCGGGGAGAGAAGAATGAGCAGTTCTTC. Protein product: CASIDRGEKNEQFF.

The chain has TRBV18 and TRBJ2-7, with TRBD2 as a possible D gene (5 bases). CDR3 length: 16 amino acids. The germline V gene has CDR1 KGHSH and CDR2 LQKENI. The V end lost 0 bases, the J end lost 1 base, and 13 bases lay between the germline ends. The CDR3 region is CASSPPSGSGSYEQYF. CDR3 DNA sequence: TGTGCCAGCTCACCACCATCGGGGTCTGGGTCCTACGAGCAGTACTTC.